A single T cell receptor (beta chain) is shown here with its context. Its antigen is not identified. This entry belongs to a study of OX40 agonist ivuxolimab in advanced cancers. As for the study in general: A partial response was reached by three patients: one with hepatocellular carcinoma and two with cutaneous melanoma.

General study results and limits: Among T cells, CD8+ cells averaged more expanded clones than CD4+ cells. Doses of 0.1 to 3.0 mg/kg were accompanied by clonal expansion of CD4+ and CD8+ blood T cells by week 6.

Clones were read by immunoSEQ multiplex PCR, and TCRdb kept only the in-frame ones, dropping some. This table holds about 55,000 clones, about 90% found once. From germline, CDR1 is MNHNS and CDR2 SASEGT. The V end lost 5 bases, the J end lost 5 bases, and 7 bases lay between the germline ends. The CDR3 contains 11 residues. Systemic immunosuppression or a history of autoimmune disease excluded patients. The TCR was taken from an adult with an advanced solid tumor such as melanoma, head and neck, liver or kidney cancer. V gene TRBV6-1 combines with J gene TRBJ2-7; D gene unclear. The sample here was CD4+ or CD8+ T cells sorted from blood, taken in a trial of the OX40 agonist ivuxolimab. In DNA form, the CDR3 reads TGTGCCAGCAGTTCTCAAGACGAGCAGTACTTC. Its translation is CASSSQDEQYF.